One sample yielded the 3 T cell receptor beta chains listed below, sequenced in a study of post-analysis software for immune sequencing data. Unique molecular identifiers were built into the TCR beta cDNA libraries. TCRdb re-analysed the PCR reads in MiXCR, keeping a single row per CDR3 protein. The repertoire holds hundreds of thousands of distinct CDR3 sequences, approximately 57% seen once, with about 4.5% in the top ten. What these receptors recognize is not known. The study's findings and limits: There were five or six TRBV segments more frequent in patients than controls, and TRBV5-6, TRBV5-1 and TRBV20-1 were among them.

The specimen was blood. The source is a girl between 5 and 17 years old with multiple sclerosis.

This clonotype has only a few counts. The CDR3 nucleotides read TGTGCCTGGAGTCCAACAGGGGTATCCCACTACGAGCAGTACTTC. Its protein product is CAWSPTGVSHYEQYF. The V and J genes are TRBV30 and TRBJ2-7, with TRBD1 identical over 7 bases. The CDR3 has 15 residues. CDR1 is GTSNPN, CDR2 SVGIG, per germline (reference sequence). The V gene end was trimmed by 2 bases and the J gene end by 3 bases; junction bases not matched to a gene: 10.

The V call is TRBV6-2 or TRBV6-3, the J call TRBJ2-7, with D possibly being TRBD2 (6 bases). V lost 8 bases and J lost 2, with 13 bases in between. This CDR3 contains 13 residues. Germline V CDR1 and CDR2: MNHEY, SVGEGT. The CDR3 bases are TGTGCCAGCGGCGGGACTGGTGCCTACGAGCAGTACTTC. Protein: CASGGTGAYEQYF.

In its sample, this clonotype was seen a few times. The CDR3 coding sequence is TGTGCCAGCAGCTTAGCCAGACAGGGGGCGCTAGGACTGCAGTACTTC. Translated, it gives CASSLARQGALGLQYF. J is TRBJ2-7 and V is TRBV7-6; 10 bases are a match to TRBD1. This CDR3 is 16 amino acids long. V lost 0 bases and J lost 9; bases outside the gene matches: 11. Per germline, CDR1 SGHVS and CDR2 FNYEAQ.